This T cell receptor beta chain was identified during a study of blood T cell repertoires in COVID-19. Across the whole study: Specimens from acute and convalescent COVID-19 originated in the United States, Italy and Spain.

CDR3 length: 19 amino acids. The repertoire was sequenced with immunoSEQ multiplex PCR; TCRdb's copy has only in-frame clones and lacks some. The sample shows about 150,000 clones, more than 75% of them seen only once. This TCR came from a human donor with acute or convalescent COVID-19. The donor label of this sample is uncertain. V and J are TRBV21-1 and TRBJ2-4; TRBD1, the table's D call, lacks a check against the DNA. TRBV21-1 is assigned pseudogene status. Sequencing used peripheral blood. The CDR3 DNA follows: TGTGCCAGCAGCTCGGACAGGGGACAACCTAAAACTGCCAAAAACATTCAGTACTTC. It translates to CASSSDRGQPKTAKNIQYF.